These 2 T cell receptor beta chains share one sample of origin, sequenced in a study of T cell responses to AZD1222 COVID-19 vaccine. Repertoires were generated with immunoSEQ multiplex PCR, while TCRdb's copy carries only in-frame clones and drops some. In the table there are 120,000 or so clones, over 75% of which are singletons. Sequenced material: peripheral blood, taken on day 0 of AZD1222 vaccination. Receptors originate from an adult in good health.

The V and J genes are TRBV5-1 and TRBJ1-5; D remains unclear. The ends were cut back, 3 bases at V and 2 bases at J, with 9 bases in the middle. Germline V gene lookup returns CDR1 SGHRS and CDR2 YFSETQ. The length of the CDR3 is 14 residues. CDR3 bases: TGCGCCAGCAGCTCAGGAGAAGGCAATCAGCCCCAGCATTTT. This sequence encodes CASSSGEGNQPQHF.

V and J are TRBV30 and TRBJ1-1; 8 bases map to TRBD1. CDR3 length equals 13 residues. Germline V gene lookup returns CDR1 GTSNPN and CDR2 SVGIG (reference sequence). V shed 8 bases, J shed 1 base, and the junction held 6 bases outside the gene matches. The CDR3 here is CARDRGTNTEAFF. DNA of the CDR3: TGTGCCAGAGACAGGGGAACGAACACTGAAGCTTTCTTT.